The T cell receptor (beta chain) described here comes from a study of blood T cell repertoires in COVID-19. Study-level information: The United States, Italy and Spain were the sources of the acute and convalescent COVID-19 samples. Sources were T cells, B-cell-depleted T cells, or PBMCs; the material itself was cDNA or gDNA.

Germline V gene lookup returns CDR1 MNHEY and CDR2 SMNVEV (reference sequence). V was trimmed by 4 bases and J by 3 bases, leaving 9 bases between them. This CDR3 is built from 13 residues. As processed by the authors: Reference gene primer amplification in the assay estimated nucleated cell counts. Sequencing was performed with immunoSEQ multiplex PCR; in TCRdb, only in-frame clones are kept and a portion is missing. D and trimming come from the DNA, and the V and J calls and clone size come from that table. Of about 210,000 clones listed, 70% to 90% were seen once; the top ten hold about 4.7%. Those who participated ranged in age from about 18 to 89 years and resided in about two dozen US areas.

Sequenced: PBMCs or T cells enriched from blood (not recorded which). The V and J genes are TRBV27 and TRBJ1-1; D unresolved. The source is a woman aged 25 to 39 who had been exposed to COVID-19. CDR3: CASSSLGYTEAFF. CDR3 coding DNA: TGTGCCAGCAGTTCACTAGGGTACACTGAAGCTTTCTTT.